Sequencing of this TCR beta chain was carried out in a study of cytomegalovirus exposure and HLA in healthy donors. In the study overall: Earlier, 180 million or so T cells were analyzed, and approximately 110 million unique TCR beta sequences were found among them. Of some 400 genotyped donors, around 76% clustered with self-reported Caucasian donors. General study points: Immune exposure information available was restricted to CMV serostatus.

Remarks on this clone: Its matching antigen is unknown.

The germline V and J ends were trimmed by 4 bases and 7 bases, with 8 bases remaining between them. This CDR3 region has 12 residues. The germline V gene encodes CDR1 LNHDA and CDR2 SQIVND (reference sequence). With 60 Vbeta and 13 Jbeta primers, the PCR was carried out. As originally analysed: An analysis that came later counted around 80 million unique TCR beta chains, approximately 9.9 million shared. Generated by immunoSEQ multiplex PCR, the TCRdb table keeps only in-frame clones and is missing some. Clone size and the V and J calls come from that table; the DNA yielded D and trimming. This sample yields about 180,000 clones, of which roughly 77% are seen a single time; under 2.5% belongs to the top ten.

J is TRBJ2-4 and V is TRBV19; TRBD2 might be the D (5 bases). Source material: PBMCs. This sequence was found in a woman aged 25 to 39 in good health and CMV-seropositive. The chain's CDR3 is CASSNRRNIQYF. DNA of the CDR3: TGTGCCAGTAGTAATAGGAGGAACATTCAGTACTTC.